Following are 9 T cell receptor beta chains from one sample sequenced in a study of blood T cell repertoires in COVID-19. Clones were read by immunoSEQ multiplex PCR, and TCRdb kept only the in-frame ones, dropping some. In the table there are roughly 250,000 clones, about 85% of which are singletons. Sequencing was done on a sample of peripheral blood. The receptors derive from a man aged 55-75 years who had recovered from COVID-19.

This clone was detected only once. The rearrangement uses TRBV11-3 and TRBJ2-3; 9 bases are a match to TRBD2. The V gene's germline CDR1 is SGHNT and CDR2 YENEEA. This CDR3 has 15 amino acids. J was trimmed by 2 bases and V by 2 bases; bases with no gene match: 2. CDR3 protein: CASSLRGGDTDTQYF. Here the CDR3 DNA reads TGTGCCAGCAGCTTACGCGGGGGGGACACAGATACGCAGTATTTT.

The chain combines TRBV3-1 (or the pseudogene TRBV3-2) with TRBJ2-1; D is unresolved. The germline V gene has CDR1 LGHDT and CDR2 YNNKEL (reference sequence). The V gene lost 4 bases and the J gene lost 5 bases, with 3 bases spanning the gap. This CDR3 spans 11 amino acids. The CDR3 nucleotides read TGTGCCAGCAGCCTAGACAATGAGCAGTTCTTC. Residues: CASSLDNEQFF.

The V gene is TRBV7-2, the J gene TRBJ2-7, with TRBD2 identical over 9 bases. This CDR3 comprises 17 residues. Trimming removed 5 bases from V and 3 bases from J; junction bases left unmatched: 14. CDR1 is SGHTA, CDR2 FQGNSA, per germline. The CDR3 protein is CASSVETSGGLRYEQYF. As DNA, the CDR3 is TGTGCCAGCAGCGTCGAGACGAGCGGGGGGCTCCGCTACGAGCAGTACTTC.

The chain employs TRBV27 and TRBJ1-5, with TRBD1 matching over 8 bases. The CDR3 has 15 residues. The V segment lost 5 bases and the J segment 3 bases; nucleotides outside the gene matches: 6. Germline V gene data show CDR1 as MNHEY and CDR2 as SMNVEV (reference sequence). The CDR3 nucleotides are TGTGCCAGCAGTACAGGACAGGGCTCCAATCAGCCCCAGCATTTT. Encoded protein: CASSTGQGSNQPQHF.

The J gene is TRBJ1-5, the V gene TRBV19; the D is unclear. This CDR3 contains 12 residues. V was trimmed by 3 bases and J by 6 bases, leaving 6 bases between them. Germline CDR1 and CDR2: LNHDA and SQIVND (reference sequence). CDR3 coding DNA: TGTGCCAGTAGTATCGGAGGTCAGCCCCAGCATTTT. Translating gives CASSIGGQPQHF.

CDR3 in DNA: TGTGCCAGTAGTATTCCGGGGGTCGGGACCCAGAAGTACTTC. Translating it yields CASSIPGVGTQKYF. This rearrangement joins TRBV19 to TRBJ2-7; D perhaps matches TRBD2 (6 bases). Germline lookup yields CDR1 LNHDA and CDR2 SQIVND (reference sequence). This CDR3 spans 14 amino acids. Deletions cut 3 bases from V and 11 bases from J, with 20 bases between.

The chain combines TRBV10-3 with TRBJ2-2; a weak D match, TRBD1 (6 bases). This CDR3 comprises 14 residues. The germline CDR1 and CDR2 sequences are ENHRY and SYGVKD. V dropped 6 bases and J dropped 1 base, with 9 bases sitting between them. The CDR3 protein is CAISTTGNTGELFF. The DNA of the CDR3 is TGTGCCATCAGCACGACAGGGAACACCGGGGAGCTGTTTTTT.

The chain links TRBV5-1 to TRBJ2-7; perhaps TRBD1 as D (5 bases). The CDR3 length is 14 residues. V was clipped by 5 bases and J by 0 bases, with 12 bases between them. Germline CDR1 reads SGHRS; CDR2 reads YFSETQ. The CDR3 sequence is CASRPLTASYEQYF. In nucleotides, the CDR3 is TGCGCCAGCAGACCGCTGACAGCCTCCTACGAGCAGTACTTC.

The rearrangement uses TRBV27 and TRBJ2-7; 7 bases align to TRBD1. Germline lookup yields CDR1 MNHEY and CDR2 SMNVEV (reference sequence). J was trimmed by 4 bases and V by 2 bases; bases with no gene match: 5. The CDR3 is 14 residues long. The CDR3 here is CASSLGRQGYEQYF. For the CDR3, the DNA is TGTGCCAGCAGTTTAGGCAGACAGGGATACGAGCAGTACTTC.